These 5 T cell receptor beta chains were all obtained from the same sample, sequenced in a study of Graves' ophthalmopathy and Graves' hyperthyroidism. The TCR beta CDR3 regions underwent amplification from RNA transcripts. Scientists carried out first-round RT-PCR using HTBI primers and then a second-round multiplex PCR. TCRdb re-analysed the multiplex PCR reads in MiXCR, keeping a single row per CDR3 protein. The sample shows around 400,000 distinct CDR3 sequences, approximately 21% of them seen only once. The sequencing input was peripheral blood. These receptors were obtained from a woman between 18 and 30 years old with stable Graves' hyperthyroidism.

At least ten counts were recorded for this clonotype. The genes are TRBV28 and TRBJ2-7, with TRBD1 matching over 10 bases. The V gene end was trimmed by 7 bases and the J gene end by 5 bases; junction bases not matched to a gene: 11. The CDR3 runs 15 residues. Germline-derived CDR1 and CDR2 are MDHEN and SYDVKM. The CDR3 is CASNPRGQGSHEQYF. The CDR3 DNA sequence: TGTGCCAGCAATCCCCGGGGACAGGGGTCCCACGAGCAGTACTTC. Using reference TRBV28 and TRBJ2-7 for the parts outside the CDR3, the full variable domain is DVKVTQSSRYLVKRTGEKVFLECVQDMDHENMFWYRQDPGLGLRLIYFSYDVKMKEKGDIPEGYSVSREKKERFSLILESASTNQTSMYLCASNPRGQGSHEQYFGPGTRLTVT.

The count of this clonotype is one. The genes are TRBV5-1 and TRBJ1-2; no clear D gene. With 0 bases removed from V and 5 bases from J, the gap between germline ends came to 11 bases. The CDR3 has 14 residues. From germline, CDR1 is SGHRS and CDR2 YFSETQ. The CDR3, as DNA: TGCGCCAGCAGCTTGGGCCAGACTACGTATGGCTACACCTTC. Translated, it gives CASSLGQTTYGYTF.

This clonotype occurred many times. This could be a read error, since a much larger clone is one nucleotide away. This sequence joins TRBV2 and TRBJ1-5; D is undetermined. This CDR3 region has 13 residues. Trimming took off 6 bases at V and 3 bases at J, with 9 bases between the two ends. Germline V gene lookup returns CDR1 SNHLY and CDR2 FYNNEI. In DNA form, the CDR3 reads TGTGCCAGCAGCTGGGAGGTCAATCAGCCCCAGCATTTT. It codes for CASSWEVNQPQHF.

This clonotype was detected many times. The chain couples TRBV5-1 to TRBJ2-7; 8 nucleotides agree with TRBD1. V dropped 0 bases and J dropped 2; count of bases not matched to a gene: 7. This CDR3 has 16 residues. The germline V gene encodes CDR1 SGHRS and CDR2 YFSETQ. CDR3 region: CASSLAATGDTYEQYF. DNA of the CDR3: TGCGCCAGCAGCTTGGCAGCGACAGGGGATACCTACGAGCAGTACTTC.

This clonotype was detected only once. V gene TRBV24-1 combines with J gene TRBJ2-7; a possible D gene is TRBD2 (5 bases). The germline V gene encodes CDR1 KGHDR and CDR2 SFDVKD. There are 13 residues in the CDR3. V lost 3 bases to trimming and J lost 6 bases, with 11 bases between them. The chain's CDR3 is CATSDPTSIEQYF. CDR3 in DNA: TGTGCCACCAGTGATCCCACTAGTATCGAGCAGTACTTC.